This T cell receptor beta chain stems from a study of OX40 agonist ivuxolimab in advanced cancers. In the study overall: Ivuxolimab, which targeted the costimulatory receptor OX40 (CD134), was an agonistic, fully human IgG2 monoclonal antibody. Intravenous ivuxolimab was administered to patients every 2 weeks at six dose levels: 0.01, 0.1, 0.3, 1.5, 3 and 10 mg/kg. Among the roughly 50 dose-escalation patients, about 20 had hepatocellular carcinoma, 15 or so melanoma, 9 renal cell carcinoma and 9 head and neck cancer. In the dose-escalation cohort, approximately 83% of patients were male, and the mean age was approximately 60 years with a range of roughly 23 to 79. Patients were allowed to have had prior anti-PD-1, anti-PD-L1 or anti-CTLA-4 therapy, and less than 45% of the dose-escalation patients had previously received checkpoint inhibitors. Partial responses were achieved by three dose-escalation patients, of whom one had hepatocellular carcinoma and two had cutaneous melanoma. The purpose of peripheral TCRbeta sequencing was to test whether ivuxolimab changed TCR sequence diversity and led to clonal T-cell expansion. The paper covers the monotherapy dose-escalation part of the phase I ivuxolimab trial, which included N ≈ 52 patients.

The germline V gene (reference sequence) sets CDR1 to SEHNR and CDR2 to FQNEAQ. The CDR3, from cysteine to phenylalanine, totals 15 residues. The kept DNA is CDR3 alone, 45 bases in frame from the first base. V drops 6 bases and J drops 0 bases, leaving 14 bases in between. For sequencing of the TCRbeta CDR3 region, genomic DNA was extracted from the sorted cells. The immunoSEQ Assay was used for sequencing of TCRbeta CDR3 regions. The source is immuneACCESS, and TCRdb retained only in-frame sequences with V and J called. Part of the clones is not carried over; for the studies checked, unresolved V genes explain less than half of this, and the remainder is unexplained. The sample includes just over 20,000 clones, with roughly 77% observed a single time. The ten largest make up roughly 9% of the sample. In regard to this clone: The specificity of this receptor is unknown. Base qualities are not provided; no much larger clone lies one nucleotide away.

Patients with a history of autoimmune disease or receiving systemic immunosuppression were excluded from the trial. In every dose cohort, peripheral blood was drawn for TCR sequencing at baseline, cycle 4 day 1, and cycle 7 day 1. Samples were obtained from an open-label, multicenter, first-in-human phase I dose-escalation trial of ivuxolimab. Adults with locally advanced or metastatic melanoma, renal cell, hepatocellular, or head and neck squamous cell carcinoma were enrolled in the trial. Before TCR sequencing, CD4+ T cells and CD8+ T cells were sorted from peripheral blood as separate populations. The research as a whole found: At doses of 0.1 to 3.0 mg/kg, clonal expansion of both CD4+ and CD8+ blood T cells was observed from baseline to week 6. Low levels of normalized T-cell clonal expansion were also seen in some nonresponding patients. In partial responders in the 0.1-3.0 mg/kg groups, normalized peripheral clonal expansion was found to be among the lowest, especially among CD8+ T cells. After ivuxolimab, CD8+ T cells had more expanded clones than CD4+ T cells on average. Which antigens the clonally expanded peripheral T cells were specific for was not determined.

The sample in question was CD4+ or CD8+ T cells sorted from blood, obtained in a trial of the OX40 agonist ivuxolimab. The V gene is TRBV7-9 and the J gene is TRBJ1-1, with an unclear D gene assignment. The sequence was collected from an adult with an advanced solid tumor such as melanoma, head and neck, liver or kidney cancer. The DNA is TGTGCCAGCAGTTATTTTGGCAGCGTGAACACTGAAGCTTTCTTT. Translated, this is CASSYFGSVNTEAFF.